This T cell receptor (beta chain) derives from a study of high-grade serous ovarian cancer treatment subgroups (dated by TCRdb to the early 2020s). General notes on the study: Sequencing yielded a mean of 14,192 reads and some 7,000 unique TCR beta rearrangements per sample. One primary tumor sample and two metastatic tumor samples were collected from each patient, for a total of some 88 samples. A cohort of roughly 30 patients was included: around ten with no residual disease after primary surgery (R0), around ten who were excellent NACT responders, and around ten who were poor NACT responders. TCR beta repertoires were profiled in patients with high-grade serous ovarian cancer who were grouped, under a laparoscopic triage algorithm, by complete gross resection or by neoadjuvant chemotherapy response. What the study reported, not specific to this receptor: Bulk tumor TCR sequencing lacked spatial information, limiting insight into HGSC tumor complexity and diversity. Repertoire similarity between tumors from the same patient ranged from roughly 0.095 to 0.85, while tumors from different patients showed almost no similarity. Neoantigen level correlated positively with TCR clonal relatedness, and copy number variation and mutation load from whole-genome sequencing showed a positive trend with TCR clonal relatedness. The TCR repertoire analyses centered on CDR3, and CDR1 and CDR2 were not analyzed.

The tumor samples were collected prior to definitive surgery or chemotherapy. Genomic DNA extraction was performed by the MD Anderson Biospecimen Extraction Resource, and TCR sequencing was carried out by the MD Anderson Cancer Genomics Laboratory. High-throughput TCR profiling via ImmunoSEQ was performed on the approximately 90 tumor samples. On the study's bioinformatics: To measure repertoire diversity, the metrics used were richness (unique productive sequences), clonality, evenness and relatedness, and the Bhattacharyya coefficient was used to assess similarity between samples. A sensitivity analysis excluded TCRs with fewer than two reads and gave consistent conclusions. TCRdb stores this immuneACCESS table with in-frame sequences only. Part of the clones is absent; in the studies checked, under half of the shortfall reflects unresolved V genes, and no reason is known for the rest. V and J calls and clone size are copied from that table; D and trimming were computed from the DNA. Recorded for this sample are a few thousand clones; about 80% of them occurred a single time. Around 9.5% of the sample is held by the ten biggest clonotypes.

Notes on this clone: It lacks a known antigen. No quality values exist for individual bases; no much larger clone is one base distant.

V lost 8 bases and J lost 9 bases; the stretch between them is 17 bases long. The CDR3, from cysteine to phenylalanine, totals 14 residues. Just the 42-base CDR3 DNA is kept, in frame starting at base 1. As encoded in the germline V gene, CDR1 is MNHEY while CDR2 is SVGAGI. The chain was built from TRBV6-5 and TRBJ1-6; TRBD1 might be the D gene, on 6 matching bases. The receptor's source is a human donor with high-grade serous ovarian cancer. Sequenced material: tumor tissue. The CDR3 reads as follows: CASRTGGGGSPLHF. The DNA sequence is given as TGTGCCAGCCGTACGGGAGGGGGGGGTTCACCCCTCCACTTT.